Only a few counts were recorded for the clone carrying this T cell receptor beta chain. Germline V gene lookup returns CDR1 LNHDA and CDR2 SQIVND (reference sequence). This CDR3 region has 14 residues. Trimming shortened V by 2 bases and J by 5 bases, and 10 bases separated the two germline ends. This sample was taken from a study of long-term antiretroviral therapy in people with HIV. With survey level as its setting, the immunoSEQ assay was v3.0. The sequencing target was 40,000-50,000 T-cell genomes per sample. The assay was immunoSEQ multiplex PCR, and TCRdb's table has in-frame clones only and misses some. The sample lists 30,000 to 35,000 clones, 75% to 85% occurring once.

The receptor was isolated from a man aged 18 to 35 with HIV. The material was unsorted PBMCs, obtained 1.9 years after starting antiretroviral therapy. The rearrangement links TRBV19 to TRBJ2-1, with D possibly TRBD1 on 6 matching bases. The CDR3 coding sequence is TGTGCCAGTAGTATACAGGGGCCACACAATGAGCAGTTCTTC. It is translated as CASSIQGPHNEQFF.